These 30 T cell receptor beta chains originate from one sample sequenced in a study of vaccination and CD4 T cells after COVID-19. This sample's time point: late sampling 161 to 241 days after vaccination in a few convalescent patients. Treatment given: roughly 11-day PBMC culture with coronavirus spike peptide pools or control peptides (ViraFEST assay). For these TCRs, the target antigens are not known. Cultured CD4+ T-cell DNA underwent Oncomine TCR Beta short-read sequencing. From the PCR reads, TCRdb called clonotypes with MiXCR, one entry per CDR3 protein. Altogether roughly 20,000 distinct CDR3 sequences are present, about 46% being singletons, with the ten largest covering 10% to 15%. Source: CD4+ T cells from blood, cultured in vitro, taken about 7 months after SARS-CoV-2 vaccination. The receptors were gathered from a human donor who had recovered from COVID-19.

The CDR3 region is CASSSTSGRYNEQFF. The CDR3 nucleotides are TGTGCCAGCAGCTCGACTAGCGGGCGATACAATGAGCAGTTCTTC. The V gene is TRBV7-3, the J gene TRBJ2-1, with TRBD2 matching over 10 bases. Germline V gene sequence: CDR1 SGHTA, CDR2 FQGTGA. The ends lost 4 bases at V and 4 bases at J; junction bases unmatched: 4. This CDR3 has 15 amino acids.

V and J are TRBV4-1 and TRBJ1-5; the D gene is possibly TRBD1 (5 bases). The CDR3 has 16 amino acids. Germline CDR1 is MGHRA and CDR2 is YSYEKL. V dropped 2 bases and J dropped 1 base, with 12 bases sitting between them. CDR3 loop: CASSQRSGTSNQPQHF. CDR3 nucleotide sequence: TGCGCCAGCAGCCAACGGTCCGGGACGAGCAATCAGCCCCAGCATTTT.

The V call is TRBV15, the J call TRBJ2-2; D gene unclear. This CDR3 is 14 amino acids long. With 9 bases removed from V and 1 base from J, the gap between germline ends came to 12 bases. Germline CDR1 and CDR2: LNHNV and YYDKDF (reference sequence). The CDR3 reads CATRSQVNTGELFF. CDR3 DNA sequence: TGTGCCACGCGATCCCAGGTGAACACCGGGGAGCTGTTTTTT.

This clonotype was observed a handful of times. The chain carries TRBV6-2 or TRBV6-3 and TRBJ2-5; 8 bases fit TRBD2. Germline V lookup: CDR1 MNHEY, CDR2 SVGEGT. The CDR3 extends over 12 amino acids. The junction had 2 bases not matched to a gene; V was cut back by 6 bases and J by 5 bases. The CDR3 DNA is TGTGCCAGCAGCGGGGGGGCGGAGACCCAGTACTTC. This encodes CASSGGAETQYF.

The chain combines TRBV6-9 with TRBJ2-5; perhaps TRBD1 as D (7 bases). In germline, CDR1 is MNHGY, CDR2 SVAAGI. This CDR3 is built from 16 residues. The V and J ends lost 9 bases and 4 bases respectively, with 24 bases between them. CDR3 DNA: TGTGCCAGAATACGAAACACAAGACAGGGAGGAGAGACCCAGTACTTC. Translated: CARIRNTRQGGETQYF.

This chain joins TRBV11-1 and TRBJ2-5; D call uncertain. This CDR3 is 13 amino acids long. V lost 3 bases, J lost 0 bases, and 5 bases lay in between. Germline assignment: CDR1 SGHAT and CDR2 FQDESV (reference sequence). The CDR3 is CASSFANQETQYF. CDR3 sequence (DNA): TGTGCCAGCAGCTTTGCCAACCAAGAGACCCAGTACTTC. The whole variable domain, filled in from reference TRBV11-1 and TRBJ2-5, reads EAEVAQSPRYKITEKSQAVAFWCDPISGHATLYWYRQILGQGPELLVQFQDESVVDDSQLPKDRFSAERLKGVDSTLKIQPAELGDSAMYLCASSFANQETQYFGPGTRLLVL.

This clonotype occurred a few times. J is TRBJ1-5 and V is TRBV15; D remains unclear. Between the trimmed V and J ends, which lost 0 bases and 9 bases, there was a span of 12 bases. The CDR3 is 14 amino acids. Germline V gene sequence: CDR1 LNHNV, CDR2 YYDKDF (reference sequence). Here the CDR3 reads CATSRDSAQRPQHF. In DNA, the CDR3 is TGTGCCACCAGCAGAGATTCTGCCCAACGGCCCCAGCATTTT.

This clonotype was detected only a few times. This CDR3 reads CASTWRAAGEAFF. The CDR3 nucleotides read TGTGCCAGCACTTGGCGGGCGGCAGGGGAAGCTTTCTTT. This chain links TRBV7-9 with TRBJ1-1; perhaps TRBD1 as D (5 bases). Germline CDR1 is SEHNR and CDR2 is FQNEAQ (reference sequence). The CDR3 is made up of 13 amino acids. Deletions cut 7 bases from V and 8 bases from J, with 17 bases between.

The chain has TRBV18 and TRBJ1-1; D remains ambiguous. The CDR3 has 12 amino acids. Per germline, CDR1 KGHSH and CDR2 LQKENI. V was pared by 3 bases and J by 11 bases, with 13 bases between. The CDR3 DNA reads as TGTGCCAGCTCACCCCCCACAGCTACTGCTTTCTTT. This codes for CASSPPTATAFF.

This clonotype was seen a handful of times. The genes are TRBV7-2 and TRBJ1-3; tentatively, D is TRBD1 (6 bases). Germline lookup yields CDR1 SGHTA and CDR2 FQGNSA. This CDR3 is built from 13 residues. Trimming pared 3 bases from V and 16 bases from J, leaving 19 bases between. CDR3 loop: CASSFNGGDGPYF. In DNA, the CDR3 is TGTGCCAGCAGCTTTAATGGGGGCGACGGCCCCTATTTT.

Worth noting for this clonotype: Sequence at one end of the junction differs from germline and may be a read error. The gene calls are TRBV7-2 and TRBJ2-1, with 7 bases that match TRBD2. From germline, CDR1 is SGHTA and CDR2 FQGNSA. This CDR3 has 16 amino acids. CDR3 sequence (DNA): TGCGCCAGCAGCCAACTGAGCGGGATCCCCCGGAATGAGCAGTTCTTC. This encodes CASSQLSGIPRNEQFF.

This chain links TRBV6-9 with TRBJ2-1, with 8 positions matching TRBD2. V was pared by 6 bases and J by 4 bases, with 5 bases of the junction left unmatched. The CDR3 covers 14 residues. Germline V gene lookup returns CDR1 MNHGY and CDR2 SVAAGI. The CDR3 sequence: CASRVTSEYNEQFF. DNA of the CDR3: TGTGCCAGCAGAGTGACTAGCGAATACAATGAGCAGTTCTTC.

This chain links TRBV20-1 with TRBJ2-7; 9 positions agree with TRBD2. From germline, CDR1 is DFQATT and CDR2 SNEGSKA (reference sequence). The CDR3 extends over 14 amino acids. Unmatched junction bases numbered 5, after V lost 3 bases and J lost 2 bases. The CDR3 spells CSARPQRGAYEQYF. In DNA, the CDR3 is TGCAGTGCTAGGCCCCAGCGGGGGGCCTACGAGCAGTACTTC.

This clonotype has a handful of counts. This sequence joins TRBV6-1 and TRBJ1-2, with D possibly TRBD1 on 5 matching bases. Germline values: CDR1 MNHNS, CDR2 SASEGT. V was clipped by 7 bases and J by 8 bases, with 20 bases between them. This CDR3 spans 14 amino acids. The CDR3 nucleotides are TGTGCCAGCACCATCACCGGGGGTTTGTACGGCTACACCTTC. It encodes CASTITGGLYGYTF.

The chain has TRBV7-2 and TRBJ2-7, with TRBD1 as a possible D gene (5 bases). V was trimmed by 1 base and J by 4 bases, leaving 14 bases between them. Germline-derived CDR1 and CDR2 are SGHTA and FQGNSA. This CDR3 comprises 15 residues. DNA for the CDR3: TGTGCCAGCAGCTTAGACAGGACATCCTTGTACGAGCAGTACTTC. Translated: CASSLDRTSLYEQYF. The full variable domain, with the rest looked up from reference TRBV7-2 and TRBJ2-7, is GAGVSQSPSNKVTEKGKDVELRCDPISGHTALYWYRQSLGQGLEFLIYFQGNSAPDKSGLPSDRFSAERTGGSVSTLTIQRTQQEDSAVYLCASSLDRTSLYEQYFGPGTRLTVT.

The V call is TRBV20-1, the J call TRBJ1-1, with D unclear. Germline CDR1 DFQATT, CDR2 SNEGSKA (reference sequence). The germline V and J ends were trimmed by 0 bases and 1 base, with 15 bases remaining between them. The CDR3 totals 16 residues. The CDR3 region has the DNA TGCAGTGCTAGAGATCTTTGGGGTTCGGGGAACACTGAAGCTTTCTTT. It encodes CSARDLWGSGNTEAFF.

This chain joins TRBV7-2 and TRBJ1-2; 8 bases map to TRBD1. With 0 bases clipped from V and 1 base from J, the junction kept 1 base outside the gene matches. The CDR3 runs to 15 residues. Germline assignment: CDR1 SGHTA and CDR2 FQGNSA. Here the CDR3 DNA reads TGTGCCAGCAGCTTAGCGGACAGGGTTAACTATGGCTACACCTTC. Residues: CASSLADRVNYGYTF. The variable domain in full, completed from reference TRBV7-2 and TRBJ1-2, reads GAGVSQSPSNKVTEKGKDVELRCDPISGHTALYWYRQSLGQGLEFLIYFQGNSAPDKSGLPSDRFSAERTGGSVSTLTIQRTQQEDSAVYLCASSLADRVNYGYTFGSGTRLTVV.

J is TRBJ2-5 and V is TRBV20-1; D gene unclear. Germline V gene lookup returns CDR1 DFQATT and CDR2 SNEGSKA (reference sequence). The CDR3 extends over 14 amino acids. The V and J ends lost 2 bases and 3 bases respectively, with 13 bases between them. CDR3 loop: CSARTPIGKETQYF. The CDR3 DNA follows: TGCAGTGCTAGAACACCGATTGGGAAAGAGACCCAGTACTTC.

This chain connects TRBV7-9 to TRBJ2-5; D gene ambiguous. The CDR3 extends over 15 amino acids. V dropped 1 base and J dropped 5 bases, with 14 bases sitting between them. Germline CDR1 SEHNR, CDR2 FQNEAQ (reference sequence). CDR3: CASSLGSGPEETQYF. In nucleotides, the CDR3 is TGTGCCAGCAGCTTAGGGTCCGGGCCGGAGGAGACCCAGTACTTC. The variable domain in full, with the rest retrieved from reference TRBV7-9 and TRBJ2-5, is DTGVSQNPRHKITKRGQNVTFRCDPISEHNRLYWYRQTLGQGPEFLTYFQNEAQLEKSRLLSDRFSAERPKGSFSTLEIQRTEQGDSAMYLCASSLGSGPEETQYFGPGTRLLVL.

The chain is built from TRBV10-3 and TRBJ2-7; perhaps TRBD2 as D (5 bases). Trimming stripped 3 bases from V and 2 bases from J, with 11 bases between. The CDR3 consists of 14 residues. Germline V CDR1 and CDR2: ENHRY, SYGVKD. The CDR3 protein is CAISDFEGTYEQYF. CDR3 DNA sequence: TGTGCCATCAGTGACTTTGAGGGTACCTACGAGCAGTACTTC.

The V gene is TRBV20-1, the J gene TRBJ1-6, with 9 bases identical to TRBD1. This CDR3 region has 15 residues. J lost 8 bases, V lost 0 bases, and 5 bases had no gene match. Germline CDR1 and CDR2: DFQATT and SNEGSKA (reference sequence). The CDR3 DNA reads as TGCAGTGCTAGAGACAAGACAGGGGGGTATTCACCCCTCCACTTT. Translated, it gives CSARDKTGGYSPLHF.

The V gene is TRBV7-9, the J gene TRBJ2-1, with TRBD2 as a possible D gene (6 bases). The V and J ends lost 5 bases and 5 bases respectively, with 13 bases between them. Germline loops: CDR1 SEHNR, CDR2 FQNEAQ (reference sequence). This CDR3 contains 14 residues. CDR3: CASSGSREDNEQFF. CDR3 coding DNA: TGTGCCAGCAGCGGGAGTAGGGAGGACAATGAGCAGTTCTTC.

This chain links TRBV7-6 with TRBJ2-3; TRBD2 matches 7 bases. V was clipped by 1 base and J by 7 bases; unmatched bases: 8. Germline CDR1 reads SGHVS; CDR2 reads FNYEAQ. This CDR3 region has 15 residues. The CDR3 is CASSLDVGGSHTQYF. As DNA, the CDR3 is TGTGCCAGCAGCTTAGATGTTGGCGGGAGTCATACGCAGTATTTT.

The chain employs TRBV21-1 and TRBJ2-5; TRBD1 reflects the table's D call only, with no check against the DNA. TRBV21-1 is classified as a pseudogene. The CDR3 contains 14 residues. The CDR3 protein is CASSNGGHQETQYF. In nucleotides, the CDR3 is TGTGCCAGCAGCAATGGGGGCCACCAAGAGACCCAGTACTTC.

This clonotype was recorded a few times. This chain connects TRBV28 to TRBJ1-5, with no clear D. The germline V and J ends were trimmed by 8 bases and 0 bases, with 14 bases remaining between them. CDR3 length: 15 amino acids. Per the germline V gene, CDR1 is MDHEN and CDR2 is SYDVKM. CDR3 sequence (DNA): TGTGCCAGCGTCCTCGGACGGAATAGCAATCAGCCCCAGCATTTT. Translating it yields CASVLGRNSNQPQHF. The whole variable domain, remainder taken from reference TRBV28 and TRBJ1-5, is DVKVTQSSRYLVKRTGEKVFLECVQDMDHENMFWYRQDPGLGLRLIYFSYDVKMKEKGDIPEGYSVSREKKERFSLILESASTNQTSMYLCASVLGRNSNQPQHFGDGTRLSIL.

J is TRBJ2-7 and V is TRBV11-3; D may be TRBD2 (5 bases). CDR3 length equals 17 residues. Germline-derived CDR1 and CDR2 are SGHNT and YENEEA. V gave up 5 bases and J gave up 0 bases, with 20 bases separating them. The CDR3 region has the DNA TGTGCCAGCAGCCAATTGGTCTGGGGAGATAGCTCCTACGAGCAGTACTTC. Encoded protein: CASSQLVWGDSSYEQYF.

DNA for the CDR3: TGTGCCACCCCCGGACAGTACACAGATACGCAGTATTTT. Amino acid sequence: CATPGQYTDTQYF. This chain joins TRBV24-1 and TRBJ2-3; tentative D call: TRBD1 (6 bases). Germline loops: CDR1 KGHDR, CDR2 SFDVKD. V was cut by 9 bases and J by 2 bases, with 11 bases left in between. There are 13 residues in the CDR3.

The chain combines TRBV5-1 with TRBJ2-5; the D gene is possibly TRBD1 (5 bases). This CDR3 has 14 residues. Trimming took 4 bases from V and 1 from J, leaving 11 bases between them. The V gene's germline CDR1 is SGHRS and CDR2 YFSETQ. The chain's CDR3 is CASSLQGSQETQYF. CDR3 in DNA: TGCGCCAGCAGCCTTCAGGGTTCCCAAGAGACCCAGTACTTC.

This clonotype was counted between two and nine times. The chain recombines TRBV24-1 with TRBJ2-3; 13 positions agree with TRBD2. CDR1 and CDR2 (germline): KGHDR, SFDVKD. The V segment lost 10 bases and the J segment 8 bases; nucleotides outside the gene matches: 5. The CDR3 totals 13 residues. The CDR3 DNA follows: TGTGCCACTGAGACTAGCGGGGGGAGTACGCAGTATTTT. Its translation: CATETSGGSTQYF.

Only a few counts were recorded for this clonotype. The rearrangement links TRBV6-5 to TRBJ1-1; TRBD1 is a possible D gene (5 bases). Per germline, CDR1 MNHEY and CDR2 SVGAGI. V lost 4 bases and J 1 base, leaving 7 bases between the germline ends. The length of the CDR3 is 13 residues. DNA for the CDR3: TGTGCCAGCAGTTCTAGGGGGAACACTGAAGCTTTCTTT. It yields the protein CASSSRGNTEAFF.